This is a list of T cell receptor beta chains from one sample in a study of blood T cell repertoires in COVID-19. Clones were sequenced by immunoSEQ multiplex PCR, and TCRdb holds only the in-frame ones, with some missing. The sample records about 140,000 clones, 60% to 85% being singletons. Sequenced input: peripheral blood. These receptors all stem from a man aged 50 to 60 with acute or convalescent COVID-19. Each CDR3 is given with its conserved first and last residue. Fields, in order: J gene, D gene, V gene, CDR3 protein, CDR3 DNA. D genes are given only for firm matches.

j_call: TRBJ1-6; d_call: NA; v_call: TRBV27; cdr3_aa: CASRETGSSYNSPLHF; cdr3_nt: TGTGCCAGCAGGGAAACAGGTAGCTCCTATAATTCACCCCTCCACTTT
j_call: TRBJ1-2; d_call: NA; v_call: TRBV21-1; cdr3_aa: CASRDRVVFGCGYTF; cdr3_nt: TGTGCCAGCCGCGACCGGGTGGTGTTCGGTTGTGGCTACACCTTC
j_call: TRBJ2-7; d_call: TRBD1; v_call: TRBV18; cdr3_aa: CASSLTGGDYEQYF; cdr3_nt: TGTGCCAGCTCACTGACAGGGGGAGACTACGAGCAGTACTTC
j_call: TRBJ1-1; d_call: NA; v_call: TRBV6-1; cdr3_aa: CASSESGRTEAFF; cdr3_nt: TGTGCCAGCAGTGAATCGGGGAGAACTGAAGCTTTCTTT
j_call: TRBJ1-2; d_call: TRBD1; v_call: TRBV6-2/TRBV6-3; cdr3_aa: CASSLTGGYGYTF; cdr3_nt: TGTGCCAGCAGTTTGACAGGGGGCTATGGCTACACCTTC
j_call: TRBJ1-6; d_call: NA; v_call: TRBV3-1/TRBV3-2; cdr3_aa: CASSQDRGIYNSPLHF; cdr3_nt: TGTGCCAGCAGCCAAGACCGGGGGATCTATAATTCACCCCTCCACTTT
j_call: TRBJ2-4; d_call: NA; v_call: TRBV10-1; cdr3_aa: CASSEYTSRQGGGKNIQYF; cdr3_nt: TGCGCCAGCAGTGAGTATACCTCCCGCCAGGGGGGAGGCAAAAACATTCAGTACTTC
j_call: TRBJ1-1; d_call: TRBD1; v_call: TRBV9; cdr3_aa: CASTRTGGASEAFF; cdr3_nt: TGTGCCAGCACCCGGACAGGGGGCGCATCTGAAGCTTTCTTT
j_call: TRBJ1-1; d_call: NA; v_call: TRBV5-8; cdr3_aa: CASSLALKGEAFF; cdr3_nt: TGTGCCAGCAGCTTGGCGCTTAAGGGGGAAGCTTTCTTT
j_call: TRBJ2-1; d_call: TRBD1; v_call: TRBV11-2; cdr3_aa: CASSFRDRDKGQFF; cdr3_nt: TGTGCCAGCAGCTTTCGGGACAGGGATAAAGGGCAGTTCTTC
j_call: TRBJ1-5; d_call: NA; v_call: TRBV27; cdr3_aa: CASGPPPNQPQHF; cdr3_nt: TGTGCCAGCGGCCCTCCCCCCAATCAGCCCCAGCATTTT
j_call: TRBJ2-1; d_call: TRBD2; v_call: TRBV13; cdr3_aa: CASSARGLAGINEQFF; cdr3_nt: TGTGCCAGCAGCGCACGGGGACTAGCGGGTATAAATGAGCAGTTCTTC
j_call: TRBJ2-1; d_call: TRBD1; v_call: TRBV6-5; cdr3_aa: CASRPGQGYNEQFF; cdr3_nt: TGTGCCAGCAGACCGGGACAGGGGTACAATGAGCAGTTCTTC
j_call: TRBJ2-1; d_call: NA; v_call: TRBV21-1; cdr3_aa: CASSIERGAYNEQFF; cdr3_nt: TGTGCCAGCAGCATTGAGCGGGGGGCCTACAATGAGCAGTTCTTC
j_call: TRBJ2-1; d_call: TRBD2; v_call: TRBV2; cdr3_aa: CASKISGTTVYNEQFF; cdr3_nt: TGTGCCAGCAAGATTAGCGGGACTACAGTTTACAATGAGCAGTTCTTC
j_call: TRBJ2-7; d_call: NA; v_call: TRBV5-1; cdr3_aa: CASSLARSSYEQYF; cdr3_nt: TGCGCCAGCAGCTTGGCACGGTCCTCCTACGAGCAGTACTTC